This passage covers 26 T cell receptor beta chains from one sample sequenced in a study of PD-1 blockade in mismatch repair-deficient tumors. The data were produced by immunoSEQ multiplex PCR, yet TCRdb's version contains in-frame clones alone and is incomplete. The sample has tens of thousands of clones; over 70% are singletons. The sample was peripheral blood, taken 12 weeks after starting pembrolizumab. The origin of the receptors is an adult with mismatch repair-deficient cancer.

The V and J genes are TRBV25-1 and TRBJ1-1, with D tentatively TRBD1 (6 bases). Germline V gives CDR1 MGHDK, CDR2 SYGVNS. V shed 2 bases and J shed 0 bases, with 10 bases lying between them. The CDR3 covers 15 residues. The CDR3 DNA reads TGTGCCAGCAGTGAAGCGGGGGGCATGAACACTGAAGCTTTCTTT. Its translation is CASSEAGGMNTEAFF.

This sequence joins TRBV19 and TRBJ2-5; the D call may be TRBD1 or TRBD2 (5 bases each). The end of the DNA is better explained by TRBJ2-7, so the J call may be wrong. The germline gives CDR1 LNHDA, CDR2 SQIVND (reference sequence). This CDR3 is 14 amino acids long. CDR3 sequence (DNA): TGTGCCAGTAGTGTTGGGACGGACTCCTACGAGCAGTACTTC. Residues: CASSVGTDSYEQYF.

The table lists this clone with a few counts. The rearrangement joins TRBV10-3 to TRBJ1-5; D call uncertain. CDR1 and CDR2 (germline): ENHRY, SYGVKD. The CDR3 is 18 residues long. V lost 0 bases to trimming and J lost 0 bases, with 15 bases between them. CDR3 sequence reads: CAISESIGELYSNQPQHF. The CDR3 DNA sequence: TGTGCCATCAGTGAGTCGATCGGGGAGCTGTATAGCAATCAGCCCCAGCATTTT.

The rearrangement links TRBV5-4 to TRBJ2-7, with 9 bases that match TRBD2. This CDR3 spans 16 amino acids. The germline CDR1 and CDR2 sequences are SGHNT and YYREEE (reference sequence). The V segment lost 0 bases and the J segment 2 bases; nucleotides outside the gene matches: 6. The chain's CDR3 is CASSLESAGGAYEQYF. CDR3 bases: TGTGCCAGCAGCTTGGAGTCGGCGGGAGGGGCCTACGAGCAGTACTTC. The complete variable domain, with remaining parts taken from reference TRBV5-4 and TRBJ2-7, reads ETGVTQSPTHLIKTRGQQVTLRCSSQSGHNTVSWYQQALGQGPQFIFQYYREEENGRGNFPPRFSGLQFPNYSSELNVNALELDDSALYLCASSLESAGGAYEQYFGPGTRLTVT.

The chain carries TRBV5-4 and TRBJ2-7; possible D gene TRBD1, 5 bases. The CDR3 is 14 amino acids. The V and J ends lost 1 base and 2 bases respectively, with 10 bases between them. CDR1 SGHNT and CDR2 YYREEE come from the germline V gene (reference sequence). The CDR3 coding sequence is TGTGCCAGCAGCTTGACGACAGACCCCTACGAGCAGTACTTC. It specifies CASSLTTDPYEQYF.

The gene calls are TRBV5-5 and TRBJ2-5; D not resolved. There are 14 residues in the CDR3. Germline lookup yields CDR1 SGHKS and CDR2 YYEKEE (reference sequence). Between the trimmed V and J ends, which lost 2 bases and 2 bases, there was a span of 10 bases. CDR3 residues: CASSLGAGQETQYF. DNA for the CDR3: TGTGCCAGCAGCTTAGGCGCAGGACAAGAGACCCAGTACTTC.

The chain is built from TRBV11-2 and TRBJ2-1; D might be TRBD2 (5 bases). Looked up from germline, CDR1 is SGHAT and CDR2 is FQNNGV. CDR3 length: 14 residues. The V end was cut by 5 bases, the J end by 5 bases, with 13 bases between. The CDR3 nucleotides read TGTGCCAGCAGCCGCGCGGGCCAAAACAATGAGCAGTTCTTC. This encodes CASSRAGQNNEQFF.

The sample holds many counts of this clone. The rearrangement uses TRBV7-9 and TRBJ2-1; the match to TRBD2 covers 7 bases. Per the germline V gene, CDR1 is SEHNR and CDR2 is FQNEAQ (reference sequence). The V and J ends lost 5 bases and 8 bases, in that order; junction bases with no gene match: 12. This CDR3 is 15 amino acids long. CDR3 amino acids: CASSTQTTSLDEQFF. The CDR3 DNA reads as TGTGCCAGCAGCACACAGACGACTAGCCTCGATGAGCAGTTCTTC.

This clone was detected a few times. The chain carries TRBV21-1 and TRBJ1-1; the DNA was not compared with TRBD1, the D call given in the table. TRBV21-1 is tagged as a pseudogene. The CDR3 is 13 amino acids. CDR3 nucleotide sequence: TGTGCCAACCTTCGGGCAGGGGGCACTGAAGCTTTCTTT. It is translated as CANLRAGGTEAFF.

The V gene is TRBV9, the J gene TRBJ1-3, with 7 nucleotides matching TRBD1. CDR1 is SGDLS, CDR2 YYNGEE, per germline. The CDR3 is 16 residues long. With V trimmed by 4 bases and J by 1 base, 8 bases remained unmatched. The CDR3 bases are TGTGCCAGCAGCCGGGCAGGGGGTTTTTCTGGAAACACCATATATTTT. Protein sequence: CASSRAGGFSGNTIYF.

CDR3 sequence: CASSVNRGTTYNEQFF. For the CDR3, the DNA is TGCGCCAGCAGCGTAAACAGGGGGACAACCTACAATGAGCAGTTCTTC. This rearrangement joins TRBV5-1 to TRBJ2-1, with 8 bases matching TRBD1. Germline assignment: CDR1 SGHRS and CDR2 YFSETQ. The V and J ends lost 4 bases and 2 bases, in that order; junction bases with no gene match: 8. The CDR3 consists of 16 residues.

This rearrangement joins TRBV9 to TRBJ2-7; D tentatively fits TRBD1 or TRBD2 (6 bases each). CDR3 length: 14 amino acids. Trimming cost V 2 bases and J 2 bases, with 11 bases left between them. Per the germline V gene, CDR1 is SGDLS and CDR2 is YYNGEE. The CDR3 sequence: CASSVYREAYEQYF. The CDR3 region has the DNA TGTGCCAGCAGCGTTTACAGGGAGGCCTACGAGCAGTACTTC.

The V and J genes are TRBV19 and TRBJ2-1; TRBD2 aligns across 13 bases. The CDR3 covers 16 residues. CDR1 is LNHDA, CDR2 SQIVND, per germline (reference sequence). V lost 5 bases to trimming and J lost 5 bases; unmatched junction nucleotides: 6. CDR3 protein: CASSFRLAGGHNEQFF. CDR3 nucleotide sequence: TGTGCCAGTAGTTTCAGACTAGCGGGAGGTCACAATGAGCAGTTCTTC. Full variable domain (rest looked up from reference TRBV19 and TRBJ2-1): DGGITQSPKYLFRKEGQNVTLSCEQNLNHDAMYWYRQDPGQGLRLIYYSQIVNDFQKGDIAEGYSVSREKKESFPLTVTSAQKNPTAFYLCASSFRLAGGHNEQFFGPGTRLTVL.

The chain carries TRBV9 and TRBJ2-1; 8 bases are a match to TRBD1. CDR3 length: 13 amino acids. The germline V gene encodes CDR1 SGDLS and CDR2 YYNGEE. V dropped 3 bases and J dropped 7; count of bases not matched to a gene: 3. The CDR3 region is CASSDRGRNEQFF. The CDR3 bases are TGTGCCAGCAGCGACAGGGGGAGGAATGAGCAGTTCTTC.

This clone appeared a single time. The chain carries TRBV7-9 and TRBJ2-1; no firm D call. Germline V gene lookup returns CDR1 SEHNR and CDR2 FQNEAQ (reference sequence). Trimming cost V 2 bases and J 3 bases, with 8 bases left between them. This CDR3 spans 14 amino acids. Written as DNA, the CDR3 is TGTGCCAGCAGCTTAACCGCGGACTACAATGAGCAGTTCTTC. Encoded protein: CASSLTADYNEQFF.

The V call is TRBV14, the J call TRBJ2-5; TRBD1 is a possible D gene (5 bases). From germline, CDR1 is SGHDN and CDR2 FVKESK. There are 13 residues in the CDR3. Trimming stripped 5 bases from V and 2 bases from J, with 9 bases between. CDR3 in DNA: TGTGCCAGCAGCTCAGGGTGGCAAGAGACCCAGTACTTC. This gives the protein CASSSGWQETQYF.

The sample holds a few counts of this clone. The chain uses TRBV2 and TRBJ2-7; 10 positions agree with TRBD2. CDR1 SNHLY and CDR2 FYNNEI come from the germline V gene. V dropped 7 bases and J dropped 3; count of bases not matched to a gene: 6. This CDR3 spans 14 amino acids. CDR3 bases: TGTGCCAGCACGCGGGCTAGCGGGAGCTACGAGCAGTACTTC. This translates into CASTRASGSYEQYF.

The rearrangement uses TRBV2 and TRBJ2-7, with D possibly being TRBD2 (6 bases). V lost 2 bases and J lost 6, with 14 bases in between. CDR3 length equals 14 residues. The germline V gene encodes CDR1 SNHLY and CDR2 FYNNEI. As DNA, the CDR3 is TGTGCCAGCAGTGAAATTCCGGGAGTGGGCGAGCAGTACTTC. Translating gives CASSEIPGVGEQYF.

This clone has a single count. This chain uses TRBV7-9 with TRBJ2-1, with D hard to call. Deletions cut 7 bases from V and 4 bases from J, with 11 bases between. The CDR3 sequence is 13 residues long. Germline CDR1 reads SEHNR; CDR2 reads FQNEAQ (reference sequence). The CDR3 spells CASTTDRYNEQFF. The CDR3 DNA is TGTGCCAGCACCACGGATAGATACAATGAGCAGTTCTTC.

This clone was recorded only once. The chain links TRBV6-4 to TRBJ2-1, with TRBD2 matching 12 bases. The CDR3 is 14 residues long. Germline assignment: CDR1 MRHNA and CDR2 SNTAGT. The J segment lost 8 bases and the V segment lost 4 bases, leaving 3 bases of the junction unmatched. CDR3 protein: CASSVLAGGYEQFF. DNA of the CDR3: TGTGCCAGCAGTGTACTAGCGGGAGGTTATGAGCAGTTCTTC.

The CDR3 sequence is CASSLRPGTYEQYF. In nucleotides, the CDR3 is TGTGCCAGCAGCTTGAGACCGGGCACCTACGAGCAGTACTTC. The V gene is TRBV7-2, the J gene TRBJ2-7; D unclear. The V and J ends lost 3 bases and 2 bases respectively, with 11 bases between them. This CDR3 has 14 amino acids. In germline, CDR1 is SGHTA, CDR2 FQGNSA.

This clone has just a few counts. The V call is TRBV5-6, the J call TRBJ2-3, with 7 bases matching TRBD2. Germline CDR1 reads SGHDT; CDR2 reads YYEEEE. CDR3 size: 12 residues. Germline trimming cut 4 bases from V and 11 bases from J; bases unmatched to any gene: 7. CDR3 amino acids: CASSGGEVGQYF. In DNA, the CDR3 is TGTGCCAGCAGCGGGGGGGAAGTTGGGCAGTATTTT.

In this sample, this clone turned up a few times. The CDR3 spells CATSRDLAGEPSGANVLTF. DNA of the CDR3: TGTGCCACCAGCAGAGATCTTGCGGGAGAGCCCTCTGGGGCCAACGTCCTGACTTTC. This sequence joins TRBV15 and TRBJ2-6, with 7 bases fitting TRBD2. With V trimmed by 0 bases and J by 0 bases, 8 bases remained unmatched. The CDR3 consists of 19 residues. From germline, CDR1 is LNHNV and CDR2 YYDKDF (reference sequence).

The genes are TRBV6-1 and TRBJ2-5, with 7 bases fitting TRBD1. V shed 6 bases and J 4 bases; nucleotides not matched to a gene: 8. Germline lookup yields CDR1 MNHNS and CDR2 SASEGT. The CDR3 length is 14 residues. For the CDR3, the DNA is TGTGCCAGCAGGACAGGGTCGGGTGTAGAGACCCAGTACTTC. Protein: CASRTGSGVETQYF.

The chain combines TRBV19 with TRBJ1-1, with TRBD1 as a possible D gene (5 bases). Germline V gene lookup returns CDR1 LNHDA and CDR2 SQIVND (reference sequence). Trimming removed 5 bases from V and 0 bases from J, with 7 bases in between. CDR3 size: 13 residues. CDR3 amino acids: CASSSGLNTEAFF. CDR3 in DNA: TGTGCCAGTAGTTCAGGGCTGAACACTGAAGCTTTCTTT. Complete variable domain (other parts from reference TRBV19 and TRBJ1-1): DGGITQSPKYLFRKEGQNVTLSCEQNLNHDAMYWYRQDPGQGLRLIYYSQIVNDFQKGDIAEGYSVSREKKESFPLTVTSAQKNPTAFYLCASSSGLNTEAFFGQGTRLTVV.

This rearrangement joins TRBV11-3 to TRBJ2-7; D is possibly TRBD1 (6 bases). The length of the CDR3 is 14 residues. V was shortened by 5 bases and J by 0 bases, with 11 bases between the two germline ends. The V gene's germline CDR1 is SGHNT and CDR2 YENEEA. The CDR3, as DNA: TGTGCCAGCAGCCCGAGGACAGCCTCCTACGAGCAGTACTTC. It encodes CASSPRTASYEQYF.